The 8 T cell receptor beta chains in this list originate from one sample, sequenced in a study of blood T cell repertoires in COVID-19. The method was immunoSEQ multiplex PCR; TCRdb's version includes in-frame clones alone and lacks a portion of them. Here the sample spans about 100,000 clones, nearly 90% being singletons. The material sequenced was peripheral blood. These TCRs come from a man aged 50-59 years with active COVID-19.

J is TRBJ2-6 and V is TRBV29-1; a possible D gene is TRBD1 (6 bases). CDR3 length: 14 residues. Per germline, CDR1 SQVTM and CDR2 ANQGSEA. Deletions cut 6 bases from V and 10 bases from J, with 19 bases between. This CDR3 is CSVKGEFTGNVLTF. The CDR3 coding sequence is TGCAGCGTGAAGGGGGAATTTACAGGGAACGTCCTGACTTTC.

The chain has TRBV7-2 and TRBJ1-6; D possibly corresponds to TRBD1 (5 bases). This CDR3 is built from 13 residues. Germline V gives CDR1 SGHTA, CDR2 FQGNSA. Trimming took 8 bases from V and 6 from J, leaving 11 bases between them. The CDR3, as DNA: TGTGCCAGCTGCGGGGGTGGTAATTCACCCCTCCACTTT. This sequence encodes CASCGGGNSPLHF.

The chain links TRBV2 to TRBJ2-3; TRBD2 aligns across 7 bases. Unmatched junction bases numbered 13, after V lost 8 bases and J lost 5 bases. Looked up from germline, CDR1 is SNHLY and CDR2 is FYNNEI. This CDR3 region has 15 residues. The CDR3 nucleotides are TGTGCCAGCTCTTATGGTGGGAGGGACCTAGATACGCAGTATTTT. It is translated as CASSYGGRDLDTQYF.

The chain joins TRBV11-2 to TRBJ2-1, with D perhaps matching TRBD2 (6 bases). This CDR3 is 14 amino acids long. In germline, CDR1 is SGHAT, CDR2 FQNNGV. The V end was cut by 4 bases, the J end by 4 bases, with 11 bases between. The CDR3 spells CASSSNSGYNEQFF. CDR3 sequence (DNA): TGTGCCAGCAGCTCGAATAGCGGTTACAATGAGCAGTTCTTC.

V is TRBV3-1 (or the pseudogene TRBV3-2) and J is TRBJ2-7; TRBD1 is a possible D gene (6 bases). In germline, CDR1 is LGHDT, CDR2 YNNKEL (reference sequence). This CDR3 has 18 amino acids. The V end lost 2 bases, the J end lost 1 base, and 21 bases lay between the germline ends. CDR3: CASSQKLLPGQGSYEQYF. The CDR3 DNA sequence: TGTGCCAGCAGCCAAAAGCTCCTGCCGGGACAAGGGTCCTACGAGCAGTACTTC.

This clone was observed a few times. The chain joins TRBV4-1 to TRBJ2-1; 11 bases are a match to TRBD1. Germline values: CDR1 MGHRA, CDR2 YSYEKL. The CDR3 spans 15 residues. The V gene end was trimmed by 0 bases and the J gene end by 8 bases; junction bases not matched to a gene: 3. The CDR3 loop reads CASSQDRTGGDEQFF. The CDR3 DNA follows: TGCGCCAGCAGCCAAGATAGGACAGGGGGCGATGAGCAGTTCTTC.

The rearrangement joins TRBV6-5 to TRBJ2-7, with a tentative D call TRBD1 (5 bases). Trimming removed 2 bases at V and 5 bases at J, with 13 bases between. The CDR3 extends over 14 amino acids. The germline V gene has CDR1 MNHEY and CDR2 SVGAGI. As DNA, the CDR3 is TGTGCCAGCAGTTACAATCCCCAGGGCCACGAGCAGTACTTC. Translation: CASSYNPQGHEQYF.

CDR3: CASSLGRTEAFF. CDR3 sequence (DNA): TGTGCCAGCAGCTTAGGGAGGACTGAAGCTTTCTTT. The chain links TRBV7-9 to TRBJ1-1; D uncertain. There are 12 residues in the CDR3. The germline V and J ends were trimmed by 1 base and 5 bases, with 5 bases remaining between them. From germline, CDR1 is SEHNR and CDR2 FQNEAQ (reference sequence).